In this sample, the clone carrying this TCR beta chain turned up a few times. These data are taken from a study of T cells in Graves' hyperthyroidism and ophthalmopathy. Sampled blood dates from first hyperthyroidism diagnosis, and it precedes any ophthalmopathy symptoms. TCR beta CDR3 region amplification was performed from RNA transcripts. TCR CDR3 regions were first amplified by RT-PCR with HTBI primers. TCRdb re-derived calls from the multiplex PCR reads in MiXCR, one entry per CDR3 protein. Of approximately 400,000 distinct CDR3 sequences in the sample, roughly 14% are singletons; the top ten hold under 25%. The germline CDR1 and CDR2 sequences are DFQATT and SNEGSKA (reference sequence). The CDR3 spans 14 residues. The V and J ends lost 6 bases and 3 bases respectively, with 15 bases between them.

Input material: blood. The V call is TRBV20-1, the J call TRBJ2-1, with a possible D match to TRBD2 (5 bases). The source of this sequence is a man aged 25-45 years with Graves' hyperthyroidism that later progressed to Graves' ophthalmopathy. Here the CDR3 reads CSARTRARYNEQFF. The CDR3 DNA reads TGCAGTGCCCGGACGAGGGCCCGCTACAATGAGCAGTTCTTC.